This T cell receptor (beta chain) originates from a study of patients and donors after allogeneic stem cell transplantation. Via MiXCR, TCRdb re-called the RT-PCR reads, giving one row per CDR3 protein. The sample contains approximately 410,000 distinct CDR3 sequences, 16% of which appear only once. This clonotype originated in a human donor who was either an allogeneic HSCT recipient or a stem cell or donor lymphocyte infusion donor (not recorded which). It is not recorded whose cells these are; they may come from a transplant donor. The sample comprised blood, either unsorted or a sorted T cell fraction (not recorded which).

CDR3 DNA: TGTGCCAGCAGCCAAGAGCACAGAAGAACGTATGGCTACACCTTC. Translating it yields CASSQEHRRTYGYTF. The chain links TRBV3-1 to TRBJ1-2; D is unresolved. Germline V gives CDR1 LGHDT, CDR2 YNNKEL (reference sequence). The CDR3 sequence is 15 residues long. V was cut by 0 bases and J by 5 bases, with 13 bases left in between.